What follows is one T cell receptor beta chain and its context. The antigen is undetermined. The sample is drawn from a study of T cell responses to AZD1222 COVID-19 vaccine. The study, taken as a whole, reports: Only a handful of people who got AZD1222 tested seropositive at baseline.

CDR1 and CDR2 (germline): GTSNPN, SVGIG (reference sequence). The CDR3 covers 14 residues. V gave up 3 bases and J gave up 2 bases, with 14 bases separating them. TCRdb's table, derived via immunoSEQ multiplex PCR, lists solely in-frame clones and lacks some. The sample shows tens of thousands of clones, roughly 90% of them seen only once. The sequencing here drew on peripheral blood, taken on day 0 of AZD1222 vaccination. This sequence originates from an adult in good health. The chain combines TRBV30 with TRBJ2-7, with D perhaps TRBD2 (5 bases). CDR3: CAWSIGLEAYEQYF. CDR3 in DNA: TGTGCCTGGAGCATAGGACTTGAAGCCTACGAGCAGTACTTC.